This TCR beta chain came from a study of OX40 agonist ivuxolimab in advanced cancers. In germline, CDR1 is ENHRY, CDR2 SYGVKD. This CDR3 spans 12 amino acids. V dropped 5 bases and J dropped 6 bases, with 10 bases sitting between them. Sequencing was performed with immunoSEQ multiplex PCR; in TCRdb, only in-frame clones are kept and a portion is missing. The sample holds over 80,000 clones, approximately 90% seen once. This sequence originates from an adult with an advanced solid tumor such as melanoma, head and neck, liver or kidney cancer. Sequenced here: CD4+ or CD8+ T cells sorted from blood, sampled in a trial of the OX40 agonist ivuxolimab. The gene calls are TRBV10-3 and TRBJ1-2, with D perhaps matching TRBD1 (6 bases). CDR3 in DNA: TGTGCCATCAGTACAGGGTCGGATGGCTACACCTTC. This gives the protein CAISTGSDGYTF.